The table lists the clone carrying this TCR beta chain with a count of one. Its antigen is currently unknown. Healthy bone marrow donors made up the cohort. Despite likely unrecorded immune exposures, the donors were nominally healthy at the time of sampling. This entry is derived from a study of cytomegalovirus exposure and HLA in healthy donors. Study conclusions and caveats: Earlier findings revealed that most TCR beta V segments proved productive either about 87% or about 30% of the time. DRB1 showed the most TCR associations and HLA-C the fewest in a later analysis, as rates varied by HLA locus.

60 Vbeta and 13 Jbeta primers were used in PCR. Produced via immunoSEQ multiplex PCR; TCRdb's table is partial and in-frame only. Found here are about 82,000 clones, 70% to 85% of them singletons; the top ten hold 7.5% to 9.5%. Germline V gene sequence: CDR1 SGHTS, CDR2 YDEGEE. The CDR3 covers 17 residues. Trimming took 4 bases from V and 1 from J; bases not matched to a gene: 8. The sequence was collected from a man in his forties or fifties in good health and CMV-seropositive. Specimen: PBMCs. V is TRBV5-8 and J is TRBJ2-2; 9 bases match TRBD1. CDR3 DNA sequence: TGTGCCAGCAGCGCGACAAGGACAGGGGTGAACACCGGGGAGCTGTTTTTT. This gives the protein CASSATRTGVNTGELFF.